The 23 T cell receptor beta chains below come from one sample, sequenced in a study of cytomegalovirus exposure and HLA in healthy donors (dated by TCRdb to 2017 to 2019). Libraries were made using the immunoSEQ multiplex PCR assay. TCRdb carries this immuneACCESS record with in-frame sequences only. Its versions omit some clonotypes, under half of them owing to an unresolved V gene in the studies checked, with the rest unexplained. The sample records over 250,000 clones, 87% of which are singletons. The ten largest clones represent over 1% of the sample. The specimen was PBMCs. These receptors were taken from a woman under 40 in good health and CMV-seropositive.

The CDR3 spells CASAKDTLNTEAFF. In DNA form, the CDR3 reads TGTGCCAGCGCTAAAGACACGTTGAACACTGAAGCTTTCTTT. The V call is TRBV2, the J call TRBJ1-1; D call uncertain. Germline V gives CDR1 SNHLY, CDR2 FYNNEI. CDR3 length: 14 amino acids. V dropped 8 bases and J dropped 0 bases, with 13 bases sitting between them.

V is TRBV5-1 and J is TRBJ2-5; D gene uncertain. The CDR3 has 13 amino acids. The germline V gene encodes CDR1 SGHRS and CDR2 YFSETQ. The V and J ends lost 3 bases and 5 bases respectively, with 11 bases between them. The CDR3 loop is CASSSPPVETQYF. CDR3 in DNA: TGCGCCAGCAGCTCCCCCCCGGTCGAGACCCAGTACTTC.

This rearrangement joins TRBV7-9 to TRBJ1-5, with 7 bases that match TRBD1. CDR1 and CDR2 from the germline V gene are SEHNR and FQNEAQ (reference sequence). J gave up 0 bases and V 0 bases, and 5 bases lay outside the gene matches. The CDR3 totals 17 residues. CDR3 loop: CASSLAHGTDSNQPQHF. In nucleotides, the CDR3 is TGTGCCAGCAGCTTAGCGCACGGGACAGATAGCAATCAGCCCCAGCATTTT.

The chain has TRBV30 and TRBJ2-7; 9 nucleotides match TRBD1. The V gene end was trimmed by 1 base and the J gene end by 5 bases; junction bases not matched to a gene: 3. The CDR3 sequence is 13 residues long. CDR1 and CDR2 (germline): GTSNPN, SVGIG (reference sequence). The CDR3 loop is CAWSAGQGNEQYF. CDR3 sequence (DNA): TGTGCCTGGAGTGCAGGACAGGGGAACGAGCAGTACTTC. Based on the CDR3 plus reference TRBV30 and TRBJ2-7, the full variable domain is SQTIHQWPATLVQPVGSPLSLECTVEGTSNPNLYWYRQAAGRGLQLLFYSVGIGQISSEVPQNLSASRPQDRQFILSSKKLLLSDSGFYLCAWSAGQGNEQYFGPGTRLTVT.

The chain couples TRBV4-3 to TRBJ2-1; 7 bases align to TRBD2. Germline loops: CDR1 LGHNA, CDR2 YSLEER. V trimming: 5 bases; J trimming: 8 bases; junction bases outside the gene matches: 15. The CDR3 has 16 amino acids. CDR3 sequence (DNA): TGCGCCAGCAGCAAAGGCCCTAGCGGCTTTGTGGATGAGCAGTTCTTC. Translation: CASSKGPSGFVDEQFF.

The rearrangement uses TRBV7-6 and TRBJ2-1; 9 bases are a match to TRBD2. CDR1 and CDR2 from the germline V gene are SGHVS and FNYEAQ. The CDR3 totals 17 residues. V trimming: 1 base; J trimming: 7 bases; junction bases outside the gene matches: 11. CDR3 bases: TGTGCCAGCAGCTTAGAAGCGCGGGGGGGCGGAGGAAATGAGCAGTTCTTC. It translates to CASSLEARGGGGNEQFF. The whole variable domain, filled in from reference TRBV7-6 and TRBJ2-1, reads GAGVSQSPRYKVTKRGQDVALRCDPISGHVSLYWYRQALGQGPEFLTYFNYEAQQDKSGLPNDRFSAERPEGSISTLTIQRTEQRDSAMYRCASSLEARGGGGNEQFFGPGTRLTVL.

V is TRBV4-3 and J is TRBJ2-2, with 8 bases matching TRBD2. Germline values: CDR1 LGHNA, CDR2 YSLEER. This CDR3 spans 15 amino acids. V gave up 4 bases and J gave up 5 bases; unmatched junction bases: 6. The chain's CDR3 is CASSLLAETTGELFF. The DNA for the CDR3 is TGCGCCAGCAGCCTACTAGCGGAGACGACCGGGGAGCTGTTTTTT.

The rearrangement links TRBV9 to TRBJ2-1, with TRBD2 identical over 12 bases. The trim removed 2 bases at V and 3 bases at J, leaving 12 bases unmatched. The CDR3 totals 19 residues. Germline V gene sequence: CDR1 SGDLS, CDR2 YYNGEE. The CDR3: CASSVFLTSGGTNYNEQFF. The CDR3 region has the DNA TGTGCCAGCAGCGTTTTCTTAACTAGCGGGGGGACTAACTACAATGAGCAGTTCTTC.

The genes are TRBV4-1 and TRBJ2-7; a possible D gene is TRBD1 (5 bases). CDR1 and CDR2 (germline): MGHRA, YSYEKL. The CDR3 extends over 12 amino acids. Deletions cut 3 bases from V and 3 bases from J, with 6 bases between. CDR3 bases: TGCGCCAGCAGCCACCAGGGCTACGAGCAGTACTTC. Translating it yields CASSHQGYEQYF.

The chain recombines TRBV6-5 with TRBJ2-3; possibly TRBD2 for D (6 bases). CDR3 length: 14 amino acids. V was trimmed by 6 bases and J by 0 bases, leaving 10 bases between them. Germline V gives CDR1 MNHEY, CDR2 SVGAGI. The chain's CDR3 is CASRATRSTDTQYF. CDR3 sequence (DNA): TGTGCCAGCAGGGCGACTAGAAGCACAGATACGCAGTATTTT.

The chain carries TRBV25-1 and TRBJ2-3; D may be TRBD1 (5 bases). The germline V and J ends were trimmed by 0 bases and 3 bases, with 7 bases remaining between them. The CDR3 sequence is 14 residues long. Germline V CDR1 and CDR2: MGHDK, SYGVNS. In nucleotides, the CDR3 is TGTGCCAGCAGTGAATACAGGGATACAGATACGCAGTATTTT. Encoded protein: CASSEYRDTDTQYF.

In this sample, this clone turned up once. The CDR3 bases are TGCAGCGTTGTTGGGGGGGCTAGCACAGATACGCAGTATTTT. Translation gives CSVVGGASTDTQYF. The rearrangement joins TRBV29-1 to TRBJ2-3; D is possibly TRBD2 (7 bases). This CDR3 has 14 amino acids. Looked up from germline, CDR1 is SQVTM and CDR2 is ANQGSEA. V was pared by 4 bases and J by 0 bases, with 11 bases between.

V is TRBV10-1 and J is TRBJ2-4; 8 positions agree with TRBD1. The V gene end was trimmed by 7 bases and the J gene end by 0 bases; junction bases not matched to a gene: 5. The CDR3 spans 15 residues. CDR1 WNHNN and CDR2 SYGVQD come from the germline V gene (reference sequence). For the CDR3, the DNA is TGCGCCAGCAAATGGACAGGGCTAGCCAAAAACATTCAGTACTTC. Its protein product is CASKWTGLAKNIQYF.

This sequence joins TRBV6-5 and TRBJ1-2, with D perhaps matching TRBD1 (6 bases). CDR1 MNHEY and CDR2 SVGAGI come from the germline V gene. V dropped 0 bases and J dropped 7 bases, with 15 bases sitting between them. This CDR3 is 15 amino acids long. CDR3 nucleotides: TGTGCCAGCAGTTACTCGATGGGGGCTAGCAGTGGCTACACCTTC. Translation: CASSYSMGASSGYTF.

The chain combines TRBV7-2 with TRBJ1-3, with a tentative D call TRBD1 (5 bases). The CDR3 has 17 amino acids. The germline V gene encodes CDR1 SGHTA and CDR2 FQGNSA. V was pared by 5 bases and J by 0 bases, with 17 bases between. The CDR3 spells CASSLRERPSSGNTIYF. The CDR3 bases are TGTGCCAGCAGCCTCAGGGAGCGGCCCAGCTCTGGAAACACCATATATTTT.

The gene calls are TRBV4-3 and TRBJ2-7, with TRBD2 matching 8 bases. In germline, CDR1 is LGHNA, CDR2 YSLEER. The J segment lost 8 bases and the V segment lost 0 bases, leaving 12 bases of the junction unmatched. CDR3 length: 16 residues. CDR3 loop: CASSQELSSGSYKQYF. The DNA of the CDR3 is TGCGCCAGCAGCCAAGAGCTTTCGAGCGGGAGTTATAAGCAGTACTTC.

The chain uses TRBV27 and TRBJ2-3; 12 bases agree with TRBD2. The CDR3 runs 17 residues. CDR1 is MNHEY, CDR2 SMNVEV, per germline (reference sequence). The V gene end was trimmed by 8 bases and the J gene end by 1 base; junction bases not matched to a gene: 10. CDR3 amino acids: CASLGASGRAGTDTQYF. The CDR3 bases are TGTGCCAGCTTGGGGGCTAGCGGGAGGGCCGGCACAGATACGCAGTATTTT.

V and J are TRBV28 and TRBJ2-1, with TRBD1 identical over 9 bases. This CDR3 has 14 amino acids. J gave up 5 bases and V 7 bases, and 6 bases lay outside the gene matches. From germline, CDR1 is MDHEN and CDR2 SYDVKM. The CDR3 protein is CASIRRTGDNEQFF. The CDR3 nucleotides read TGTGCCAGCATCCGGAGGACAGGGGACAATGAGCAGTTCTTC.

CDR3 in amino acids: CASSSGPDLSTDTQYF. The CDR3 nucleotides are TGTGCCAGCAGCTCGGGGCCCGACCTGTCCACAGATACGCAGTATTTT. The rearrangement joins TRBV11-1 to TRBJ2-3; TRBD1 or TRBD2 may be the D gene (5 bases each). In germline, CDR1 is SGHAT, CDR2 FQDESV (reference sequence). V dropped 4 bases and J dropped 2 bases, with 16 bases sitting between them. The CDR3 is 16 residues long.

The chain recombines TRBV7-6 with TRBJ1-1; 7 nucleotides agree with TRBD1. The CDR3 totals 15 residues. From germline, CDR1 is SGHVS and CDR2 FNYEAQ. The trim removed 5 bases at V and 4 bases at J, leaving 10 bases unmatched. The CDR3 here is CASSLQGPKATEAFF. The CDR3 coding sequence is TGTGCCAGCAGCCTACAGGGGCCAAAGGCCACTGAAGCTTTCTTT.

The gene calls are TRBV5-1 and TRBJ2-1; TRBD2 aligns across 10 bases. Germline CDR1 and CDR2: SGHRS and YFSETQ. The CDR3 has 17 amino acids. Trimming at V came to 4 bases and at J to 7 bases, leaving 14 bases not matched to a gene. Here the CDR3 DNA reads TGCGCCAGCAGCCCCAGCCACAGAGGACTAGCGGAGAATGAGCAGTTCTTC. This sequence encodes CASSPSHRGLAENEQFF.

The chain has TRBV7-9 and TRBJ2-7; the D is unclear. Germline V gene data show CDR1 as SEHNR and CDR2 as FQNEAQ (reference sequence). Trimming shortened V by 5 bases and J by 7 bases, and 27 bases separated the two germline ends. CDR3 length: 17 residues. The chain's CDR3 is CASSQPENDQSLLEQYF. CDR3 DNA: TGTGCCAGCAGCCAACCCGAAAACGACCAATCCCTCCTGGAGCAGTACTTC.

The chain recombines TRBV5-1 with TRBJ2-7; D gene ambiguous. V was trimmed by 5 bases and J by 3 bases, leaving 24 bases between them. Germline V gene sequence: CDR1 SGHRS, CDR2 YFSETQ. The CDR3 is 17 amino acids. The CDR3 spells CASSNQSRQPLYYEQYF. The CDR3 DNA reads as TGCGCCAGCAGTAATCAGTCTCGGCAGCCCCTCTACTACGAGCAGTACTTC.